The clone carrying this T cell receptor (beta chain) was counted only a few times. TCRdb itself ran the 5' RACE reads through MiXCR, one entry per CDR3 protein. Of 200,000 to 250,000 distinct CDR3 sequences detected, approximately 7% appear once; the ten largest clones hold roughly 3.9%. This sample is drawn from a study of identical twins. V lost 8 bases and J 1 base, leaving 15 bases between the germline ends. The CDR3 extends over 15 amino acids. The sample was also linked to a second study, of yellow fever vaccine responses in identical twins.

The chain has TRBV12-3 or TRBV12-4 and TRBJ2-4, with D tentatively TRBD2 (5 bases). Source material: memory (CD45RO+) T cells sorted from blood. This TCR was recovered from a woman younger than 30 in good health. The CDR3 DNA follows: TGTGCCAGCGCCGGGCGGGCGGTGGCCAAAAACATTCAGTACTTC. This sequence encodes CASAGRAVAKNIQYF.